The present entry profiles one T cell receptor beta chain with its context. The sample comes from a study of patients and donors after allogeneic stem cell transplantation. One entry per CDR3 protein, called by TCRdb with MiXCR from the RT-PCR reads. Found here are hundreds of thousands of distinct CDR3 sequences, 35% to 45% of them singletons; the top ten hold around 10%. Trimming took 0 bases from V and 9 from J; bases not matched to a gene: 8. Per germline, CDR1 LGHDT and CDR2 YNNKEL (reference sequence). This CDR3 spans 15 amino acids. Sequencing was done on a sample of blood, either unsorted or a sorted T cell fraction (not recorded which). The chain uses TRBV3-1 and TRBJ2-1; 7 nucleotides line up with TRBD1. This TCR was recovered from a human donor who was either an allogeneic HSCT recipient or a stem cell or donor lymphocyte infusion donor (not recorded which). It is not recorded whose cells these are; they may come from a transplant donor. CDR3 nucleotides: TGTGCCAGCAGCCAAGAGATCTCCCGACAGGGTGAGCAGTTCTTC. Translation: CASSQEISRQGEQFF.